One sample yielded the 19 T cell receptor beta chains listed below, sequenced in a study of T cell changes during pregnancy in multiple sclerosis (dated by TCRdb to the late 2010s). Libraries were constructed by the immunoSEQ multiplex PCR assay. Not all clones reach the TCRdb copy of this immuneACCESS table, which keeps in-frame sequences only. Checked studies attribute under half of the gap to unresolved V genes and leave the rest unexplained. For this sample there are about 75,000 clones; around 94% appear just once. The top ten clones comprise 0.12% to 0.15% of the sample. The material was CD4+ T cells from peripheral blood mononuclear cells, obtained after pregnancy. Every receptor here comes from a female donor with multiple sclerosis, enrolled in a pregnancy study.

In DNA form, the CDR3 reads TGTGCCAGCAGCCCACCTCAGGGTACTGGAAACACCATATATTTT. Residues: CASSPPQGTGNTIYF. The V and J genes are TRBV7-9 and TRBJ1-3; possibly TRBD1 for D (5 bases). Trimming took 5 bases from V and 2 from J, leaving 13 bases between them. The CDR3 covers 15 residues. The germline gives CDR1 SEHNR, CDR2 FQNEAQ (reference sequence).

The DNA for the CDR3 is TGTGCCAGCATCCTGGGAGGGGCGCTGGGTGAGCAGTTCTTC. Encoded protein: CASILGGALGEQFF. The chain combines TRBV28 with TRBJ2-1; 7 bases align to TRBD2. V was clipped by 7 bases and J by 9 bases; unmatched bases: 12. Germline V gene lookup returns CDR1 MDHEN and CDR2 SYDVKM. This CDR3 has 14 amino acids.

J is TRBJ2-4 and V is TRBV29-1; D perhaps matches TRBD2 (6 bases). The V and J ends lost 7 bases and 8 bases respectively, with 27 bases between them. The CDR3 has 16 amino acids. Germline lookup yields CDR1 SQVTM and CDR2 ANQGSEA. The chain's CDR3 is CSGLIRRGSHWDIQYF. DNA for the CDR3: TGCAGCGGACTCATTAGGAGGGGCTCCCATTGGGACATTCAGTACTTC.

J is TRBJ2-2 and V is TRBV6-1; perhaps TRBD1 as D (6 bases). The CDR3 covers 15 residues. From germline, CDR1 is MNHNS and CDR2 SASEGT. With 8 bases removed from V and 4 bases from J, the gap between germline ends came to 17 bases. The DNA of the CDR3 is TGTGCCAGCCGGGGTAAGACAGGCGGCACCGGGGAGCTGTTTTTT. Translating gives CASRGKTGGTGELFF.

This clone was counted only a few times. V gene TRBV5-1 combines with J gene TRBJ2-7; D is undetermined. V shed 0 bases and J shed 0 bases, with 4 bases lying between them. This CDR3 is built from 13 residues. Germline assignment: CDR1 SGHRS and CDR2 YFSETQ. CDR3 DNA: TGCGCCAGCAGCTTGGACACCTCCTACGAGCAGTACTTC. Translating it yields CASSLDTSYEQYF.

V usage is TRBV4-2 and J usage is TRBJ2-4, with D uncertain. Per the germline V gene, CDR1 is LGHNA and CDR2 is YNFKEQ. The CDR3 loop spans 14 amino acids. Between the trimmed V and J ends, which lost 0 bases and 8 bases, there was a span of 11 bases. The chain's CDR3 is CASSQDGSFDIQYF. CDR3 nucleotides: TGTGCCAGCAGCCAAGATGGTAGTTTCGACATTCAGTACTTC.

CDR3 loop: CASSLGQSSYNEQFF. The CDR3 region has the DNA TGTGCCAGCAGCCTCGGACAGAGCTCCTACAATGAGCAGTTCTTC. This chain links TRBV14 with TRBJ2-1; D perhaps matches TRBD1 (6 bases). The CDR3 extends over 15 amino acids. Germline V CDR1 and CDR2: SGHDN, FVKESK. V lost 4 bases and J lost 0, with 10 bases in between.

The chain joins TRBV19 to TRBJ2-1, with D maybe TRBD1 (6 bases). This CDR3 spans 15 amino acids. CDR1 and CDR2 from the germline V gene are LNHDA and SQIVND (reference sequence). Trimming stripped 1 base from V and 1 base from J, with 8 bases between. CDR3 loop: CASSIVDRSYNEQFF. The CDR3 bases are TGTGCCAGTAGTATAGTCGACAGGTCCTACAATGAGCAGTTCTTC.

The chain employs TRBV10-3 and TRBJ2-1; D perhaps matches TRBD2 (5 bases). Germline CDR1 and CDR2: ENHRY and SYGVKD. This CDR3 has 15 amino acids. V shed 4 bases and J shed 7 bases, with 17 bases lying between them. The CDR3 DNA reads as TGTGCCATCAGTGGGGGTAGCGTTAATCTGAATGAGCAGTTCTTC. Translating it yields CAISGGSVNLNEQFF.

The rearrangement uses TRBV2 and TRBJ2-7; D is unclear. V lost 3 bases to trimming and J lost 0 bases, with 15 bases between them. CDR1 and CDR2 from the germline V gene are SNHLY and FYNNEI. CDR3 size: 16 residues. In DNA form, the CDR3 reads TGTGCCAGCAGTGAGCAGGCAGCCCTGAGCTCCTACGAGCAGTACTTC. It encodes CASSEQAALSSYEQYF.

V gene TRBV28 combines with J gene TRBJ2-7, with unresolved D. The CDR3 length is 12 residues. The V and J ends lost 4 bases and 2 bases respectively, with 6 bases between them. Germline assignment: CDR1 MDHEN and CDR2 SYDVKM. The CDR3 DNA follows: TGTGCCAGCAGTTCGGAGACCTACGAGCAGTACTTC. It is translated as CASSSETYEQYF.

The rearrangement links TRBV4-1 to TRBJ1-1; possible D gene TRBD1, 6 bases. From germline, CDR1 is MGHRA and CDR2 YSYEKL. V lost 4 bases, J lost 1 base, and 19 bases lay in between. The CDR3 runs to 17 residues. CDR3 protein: CASSPGPGGLGNTEAFF. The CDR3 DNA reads TGCGCCAGCAGCCCAGGCCCCGGGGGGCTAGGGAACACTGAAGCTTTCTTT.

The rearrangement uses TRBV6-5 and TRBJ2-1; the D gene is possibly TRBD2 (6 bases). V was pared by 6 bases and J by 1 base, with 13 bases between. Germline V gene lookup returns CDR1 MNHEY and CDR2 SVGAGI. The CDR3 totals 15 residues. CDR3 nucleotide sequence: TGTGCCAGCAGAAGTCGGGGGAAGTCCTACAATGAGCAGTTCTTC. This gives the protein CASRSRGKSYNEQFF.

The CDR3 region is CASSLAPTPGTGAYEQYF. The CDR3 coding sequence is TGTGCCAGCAGCTTAGCGCCTACCCCCGGGACAGGGGCGTACGAGCAGTACTTC. This chain joins TRBV7-8 and TRBJ2-7, with TRBD1 identical over 10 bases. CDR3 length: 18 residues. Germline V lookup: CDR1 SGHVS, CDR2 FQNEAQ. The V segment lost 0 bases and the J segment 4 bases; nucleotides outside the gene matches: 12.

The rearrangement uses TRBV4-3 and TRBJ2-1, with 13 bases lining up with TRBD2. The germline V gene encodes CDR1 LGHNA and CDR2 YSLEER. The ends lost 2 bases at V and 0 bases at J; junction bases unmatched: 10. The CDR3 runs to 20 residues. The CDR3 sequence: CASSQFGGLAGQPSYNEQFF. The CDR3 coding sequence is TGCGCCAGCAGCCAATTCGGGGGACTAGCGGGGCAACCCTCCTACAATGAGCAGTTCTTC.

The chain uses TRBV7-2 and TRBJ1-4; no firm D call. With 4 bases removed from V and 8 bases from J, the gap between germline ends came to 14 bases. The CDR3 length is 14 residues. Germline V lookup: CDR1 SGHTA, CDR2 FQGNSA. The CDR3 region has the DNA TGTGCCAGCAGCTCAGGACCTCTAGCCGAAAAACTGTTTTTT. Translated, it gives CASSSGPLAEKLFF.

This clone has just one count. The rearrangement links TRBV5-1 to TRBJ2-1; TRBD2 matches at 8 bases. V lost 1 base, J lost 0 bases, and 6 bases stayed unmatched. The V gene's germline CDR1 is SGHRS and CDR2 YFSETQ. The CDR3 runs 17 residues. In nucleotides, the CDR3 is TGCGCCAGCAGCTTGCGTAGCGGGGCAAGCTCCTACAATGAGCAGTTCTTC. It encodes CASSLRSGASSYNEQFF.

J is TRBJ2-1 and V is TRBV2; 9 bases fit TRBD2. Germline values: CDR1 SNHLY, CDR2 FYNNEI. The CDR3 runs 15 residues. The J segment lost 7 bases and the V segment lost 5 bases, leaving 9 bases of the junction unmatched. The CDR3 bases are TGTGCCAGCAGTCCGACTAGCGGAAGATCAAATGAGCAGTTCTTC. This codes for CASSPTSGRSNEQFF.

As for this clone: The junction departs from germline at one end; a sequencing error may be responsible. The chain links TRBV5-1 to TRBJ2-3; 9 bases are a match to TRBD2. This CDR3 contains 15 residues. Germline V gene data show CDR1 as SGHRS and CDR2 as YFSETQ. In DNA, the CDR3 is TGCGCCAGCAGTTTGGGGCTAGCGGGACCAGATACGCAGTATTTT. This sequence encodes CASSLGLAGPDTQYF.